The T cell receptor beta chain under discussion was sequenced for a study of control samples from healthy donors and cancer patients. CDR1 is LNHNV and CDR2 is YYDKDF in the germline V gene (reference sequence). Trimming pared 1 base from V and 4 bases from J, leaving 13 bases between. This CDR3 has 15 residues. This table comes from immunoSEQ multiplex PCR, and its TCRdb copy is limited to in-frame clones, with some not included. The repertoire holds about 58,000 clones, over 75% seen once, with about an eighth in the top ten. Sequencing used PBMCs. The chain recombines TRBV15 with TRBJ2-5; D not resolved. The clonotype originates from a woman in her sixties with lung cancer. CDR3 coding DNA: TGTGCCACCAGCAGAGCTCCGCTGGCTGGAGAGACCCAGTACTTC. Protein: CATSRAPLAGETQYF.